These 19 T cell receptor beta chains came from one sample sequenced in a study of T cell changes during pregnancy in multiple sclerosis. TCRdb's copy holds only in-frame clones and misses some; the assay was immunoSEQ multiplex PCR. Among more than 40,000 clones listed, approximately 94% were seen once. The sequencing used CD8+ T cells from peripheral blood mononuclear cells, collected in the first trimester of pregnancy. The receptors stem from a female donor with multiple sclerosis, enrolled in a pregnancy study.

This chain links TRBV4-1 with TRBJ1-5; D not resolved. This CDR3 comprises 15 residues. Trimming cost V 1 base and J 5 bases, with 12 bases left between them. CDR1 and CDR2 from the germline V gene are MGHRA and YSYEKL. The CDR3 protein is CASSQAAGFHQPQHF. The CDR3 nucleotides are TGCGCCAGCAGCCAAGCAGCGGGTTTTCATCAGCCCCAGCATTTT.

V usage is TRBV27 and J usage is TRBJ2-1, with D possibly matching TRBD2 (5 bases). Trimming took 10 bases from V and 1 from J, leaving 23 bases between them. CDR3 length: 17 residues. Germline V gives CDR1 MNHEY, CDR2 SMNVEV (reference sequence). The CDR3 DNA is TGTGCCACAATCGGACTCCAAGTCGGTGTTTCCTACAATGAGCAGTTCTTC. Amino acids: CATIGLQVGVSYNEQFF.

The gene calls are TRBV7-9 and TRBJ2-1; the match to TRBD2 covers 7 bases. This CDR3 has 17 amino acids. Trimming cost V 1 base and J 6 bases; bases outside gene matches: 12. The germline CDR1 and CDR2 sequences are SEHNR and FQNEAQ (reference sequence). CDR3 in amino acids: CASSLGQDQRGFNEQFF. As DNA, the CDR3 is TGTGCCAGCAGCTTAGGCCAGGACCAGCGGGGTTTCAATGAGCAGTTCTTC.

The chain recombines TRBV9 with TRBJ2-3, with 10 bases identical to TRBD2. The CDR3 loop spans 15 amino acids. J was trimmed by 1 base and V by 3 bases; bases with no gene match: 2. Germline V gives CDR1 SGDLS, CDR2 YYNGEE. Here the CDR3 DNA reads TGTGCCAGCAGCGCAACTAGCGGGGGCACAGATACGCAGTATTTT. This sequence encodes CASSATSGGTDTQYF.

The V gene is TRBV11-3, the J gene TRBJ2-3; a weak D match, TRBD2 (7 bases). CDR1 SGHNT and CDR2 YENEEA come from the germline V gene. The CDR3 extends over 16 amino acids. The V end lost 7 bases, the J end lost 7 bases, and 24 bases lay between the germline ends. CDR3 DNA: TGTGCCAGCATCCGACCTGGGGGGGGCCCAGCGAATACGCAGTATTTT. Translating it yields CASIRPGGGPANTQYF.

The V and J genes are TRBV5-1 and TRBJ2-7; 7 positions agree with TRBD2. The CDR3 runs 16 residues. Germline assignment: CDR1 SGHRS and CDR2 YFSETQ. Trimming removed 5 bases from V and 0 bases from J; junction bases left unmatched: 11. DNA of the CDR3: TGCGCCAGCAGGGATACGGGAGGAGGGAGCTCCTACGAGCAGTACTTC. Translated: CASRDTGGGSSYEQYF. Combining the CDR3 with reference TRBV5-1 and TRBJ2-7 gives the whole variable domain KAGVTQTPRYLIKTRGQQVTLSCSPISGHRSVSWYQQTPGQGLQFLFEYFSETQRNKGNFPGRFSGRQFSNSRSEMNVSTLELGDSALYLCASRDTGGGSSYEQYFGPGTRLTVT.

The chain couples TRBV13 to TRBJ2-4; tentatively, D is TRBD1 (5 bases). CDR1 is PRHDT, CDR2 FYEKMQ, per germline (reference sequence). The CDR3 loop spans 16 amino acids. The V and J ends lost 6 bases and 5 bases respectively, with 20 bases between them. In nucleotides, the CDR3 is TGTGCCAGCAGTTATTACCGCCTTCAGGGTGAAAACATTCAGTACTTC. Translating it yields CASSYYRLQGENIQYF.

The rearrangement joins TRBV4-3 to TRBJ2-7, with TRBD1 matching over 8 bases. CDR1 is LGHNA, CDR2 YSLEER, per germline. The CDR3 is 14 amino acids. J lost 2 bases, V lost 1 base, and 1 base had no gene match. The CDR3 nucleotides are TGCGCCAGCAGCCAAGGGACAGGGACCTACGAGCAGTACTTC. Translated: CASSQGTGTYEQYF.

J is TRBJ2-1 and V is TRBV27; TRBD2 matches 7 bases. The CDR3 runs to 14 residues. Germline CDR1 and CDR2: MNHEY and SMNVEV (reference sequence). Trimming removed 2 bases from V and 7 bases from J; junction bases left unmatched: 5. CDR3 amino acids: CASSLGGGKNEQFF. In nucleotides, the CDR3 is TGTGCCAGCAGTTTAGGGGGAGGGAAGAATGAGCAGTTCTTC.

With respect to this clone: Distinct nucleotide sequences in the sample also encode this CDR3. The chain recombines TRBV6-5 with TRBJ2-7; D perhaps matches TRBD1 (6 bases). The CDR3 runs to 14 residues. Germline lookup yields CDR1 MNHEY and CDR2 SVGAGI. Trimming cost V 2 bases and J 1 base, with 9 bases left between them. The CDR3 coding sequence is TGTGCCAGCAGTTACGGGCAGGGGTCCTACGAGCAGTACTTC. Its protein is CASSYGQGSYEQYF.

The rearrangement joins TRBV15 to TRBJ1-5; tentative D call: TRBD1 (5 bases). The germline V gene has CDR1 LNHNV and CDR2 YYDKDF (reference sequence). The CDR3 consists of 14 residues. With 6 bases removed from V and 0 bases from J, the gap between germline ends came to 9 bases. The CDR3 sequence is CATRGRNSNQPQHF. The CDR3 bases are TGTGCCACCAGGGGGCGGAATAGCAATCAGCCCCAGCATTTT.

The chain uses TRBV11-2 and TRBJ1-6, with D uncertain. Trimming shortened V by 0 bases and J by 7 bases, and 16 bases separated the two germline ends. The CDR3 is 17 amino acids. Germline V gene sequence: CDR1 SGHAT, CDR2 FQNNGV. The CDR3 DNA reads as TGTGCCAGCAGCTTAGATACCTTCTGGAGACGGAATTCACCCCTCCACTTT. Its translation is CASSLDTFWRRNSPLHF.

The sample holds one count of this clone. The CDR3 DNA reads TGCAGCGTTGACAGGGGATCCCCTTCTGGGGGCTACACCTTC. It specifies CSVDRGSPSGGYTF. The J gene is TRBJ1-2, the V gene TRBV29-1; possibly TRBD1 for D (6 bases). The CDR3 covers 14 residues. Trimming left V 3 bases short and J 8 bases short, with 19 bases between. Germline-derived CDR1 and CDR2 are SQVTM and ANQGSEA.

The rearrangement joins TRBV4-1 to TRBJ1-2, with 7 nucleotides matching TRBD1. Germline assignment: CDR1 MGHRA and CDR2 YSYEKL. The CDR3 covers 15 residues. The V and J ends lost 1 base and 7 bases, in that order; junction bases with no gene match: 9. CDR3 amino acids: CASSQGAGGYRGYTF. DNA for the CDR3: TGCGCCAGCAGCCAAGGCGCAGGGGGTTATCGTGGCTACACCTTC.

The chain employs TRBV20-1 and TRBJ2-1, with D hard to call. Germline V gene sequence: CDR1 DFQATT, CDR2 SNEGSKA (reference sequence). V gave up 5 bases and J gave up 7 bases, with 9 bases separating them. This CDR3 is 11 amino acids long. CDR3 coding DNA: TGCAGTGCTCCCCCCGAGAATGAGCAGTTCTTC. Translating gives CSAPPENEQFF.

This rearrangement joins TRBV9 to TRBJ2-2; 9 nucleotides agree with TRBD2. Germline V gene sequence: CDR1 SGDLS, CDR2 YYNGEE. With V trimmed by 3 bases and J by 5 bases, 8 bases remained unmatched. There are 16 residues in the CDR3. The CDR3 region is CASSGSGSRSTGELFF. The CDR3 nucleotides are TGTGCCAGCAGCGGTAGCGGGAGTCGAAGTACCGGGGAGCTGTTTTTT.

This clone ranks as medium-sized. The chain joins TRBV4-1 to TRBJ2-7, with TRBD2 matching over 9 bases. The CDR3 extends over 15 amino acids. The germline V gene has CDR1 MGHRA and CDR2 YSYEKL. The junction had 1 base not matched to a gene; V was cut back by 1 base and J by 0 bases. This chain's CDR3 is CASSQALAGSYEQYF. The CDR3 DNA sequence: TGCGCCAGCAGCCAAGCACTAGCGGGCTCCTACGAGCAGTACTTC.

The V gene is TRBV9, the J gene TRBJ2-7, with a tentative D call TRBD2 (6 bases). This CDR3 is built from 15 residues. The germline V and J ends were trimmed by 0 bases and 3 bases, with 13 bases remaining between them. The V gene's germline CDR1 is SGDLS and CDR2 YYNGEE. The CDR3 nucleotides are TGTGCCAGCAGCGTAGACGGGACTCGGAACTACGAGCAGTACTTC. This gives the protein CASSVDGTRNYEQYF.

This clone was observed once. The chain combines TRBV6-1 with TRBJ2-7, with a weak D call TRBD1 (7 bases). Between the trimmed V and J ends, which lost 4 bases and 4 bases, there was a span of 14 bases. Germline loops: CDR1 MNHNS, CDR2 SASEGT. The CDR3 runs 14 residues. Here the CDR3 DNA reads TGTGCCAGCAGTGGACAGGGAGGCCTTTACGAGCAGTACTTC. It is translated as CASSGQGGLYEQYF.